Listed below are T cell receptor beta chains from one sample, sequenced in a study of blood T cell repertoires in COVID-19. This table comes from immunoSEQ multiplex PCR, and its TCRdb copy is limited to in-frame clones, with some not included. The sample lists about 40,000 clones; about 85% were seen once. The sample comprised peripheral blood. These receptors were taken from a human donor in a cohort sampled during active COVID-19. Both conserved end residues are part of each CDR3. Each record gives: V gene, J gene, CDR3 protein.

TRBV9	TRBJ2-1	CASSVAGRLNEQFF
TRBV11-2	TRBJ1-2	CASSSQGGANYGYTF
TRBV5-1	TRBJ2-6	CASSLAAGGAGANVLTF
TRBV6-4	TRBJ1-2	CASSDLKGYTF
TRBV10-3	TRBJ1-1	CATNPAGVGDTEAFF
TRBV5-6	TRBJ1-6	CASSLARGGSYNSPLHF
TRBV5-1	TRBJ2-1	CASSSIRSSYNEQFF
TRBV2	TRBJ2-4	CASSGTSGGQNIQYF
TRBV2	TRBJ1-5	CASSESLGNQPQHF
TRBV6-1	TRBJ1-4	CASSEAGTGGNEKLFF
TRBV19	TRBJ2-4	CASSQGLAGGIQYF
TRBV10-1	TRBJ2-2	CASSEAGLNTGELFF
TRBV10-3	TRBJ2-3	CAISFFSVGLDTQYF
TRBV5-1	TRBJ2-3	CASRLAGAPLGTDTQYF
TRBV7-9	TRBJ2-3	CASSLFPRTDTQYF
TRBV7-8	TRBJ2-7	CASSSKPRESLGYEQYF